What follows are 27 T cell receptor beta chains derived from one specimen sequenced in a study of response to subunit inactivated influenza vaccine. MiXCR, run by TCRdb on the RT-PCR reads, gives a single entry per CDR3 protein. The table includes 500,000 to 750,000 distinct CDR3 sequences, 13% to 15% detected once. This specimen consisted of PBMCs from blood, obtained roughly 13 days after vaccination. The receptors come from a man aged 45-60 years who received an inactivated influenza vaccine.

This clonotype was picked up a small number of times. The chain uses TRBV9 and TRBJ2-2; D possibly corresponds to TRBD1 (6 bases). This CDR3 is 15 amino acids long. CDR1 SGDLS and CDR2 YYNGEE come from the germline V gene. Deletions cut 3 bases from V and 1 base from J, with 10 bases between. CDR3 bases: TGTGCCAGCAGCGCCGGGACACTGAACACCGGGGAGCTGTTTTTT. This translates into CASSAGTLNTGELFF.

The gene calls are TRBV5-1 and TRBJ2-5; 7 nucleotides match TRBD2. With 5 bases clipped from V and 5 bases from J, the junction kept 21 bases outside the gene matches. CDR3 length equals 18 residues. From germline, CDR1 is SGHRS and CDR2 YFSETQ. The CDR3 here is CASRLGVDSAGLGETQYF. The CDR3 coding sequence is TGCGCCAGCAGATTAGGGGTCGATTCAGCGGGGCTTGGGGAGACCCAGTACTTC.

This clonotype was observed at least ten times. This sequence joins TRBV5-1 and TRBJ1-1, with 12 bases identical to TRBD1. The CDR3 spans 18 residues. In germline, CDR1 is SGHRS, CDR2 YFSETQ. J was trimmed by 4 bases and V by 2 bases; bases with no gene match: 12. The CDR3 DNA reads TGCGCCAGCAGCTTAGAAGTCCCGGGACAGGGGGCGGGCACTGAAGCTTTCTTT. Amino acids: CASSLEVPGQGAGTEAFF.

The chain couples TRBV7-2 to TRBJ2-3; D possibly matches TRBD1 or TRBD2 (5 bases each). V shed 3 bases and J shed 2 bases, with 9 bases lying between them. Germline V lookup: CDR1 SGHTA, CDR2 FQGNSA. The CDR3 length is 14 residues. This chain's CDR3 is CASSLGPFTDTQYF. The CDR3 coding sequence is TGTGCCAGCAGCTTGGGACCTTTCACAGATACGCAGTATTTT.

This clonotype was seen a handful of times. The chain is built from TRBV3-1 and TRBJ2-1; D is perhaps TRBD1 (7 bases). The CDR3 length is 15 residues. The V gene lost 1 base and the J gene lost 7 bases, with 14 bases spanning the gap. Germline V gives CDR1 LGHDT, CDR2 YNNKEL (reference sequence). CDR3 residues: CASSQGQAGGNEQFF. In DNA, the CDR3 is TGTGCCAGCAGCCAAGGTCAGGCAGGGGGGAATGAGCAGTTCTTC.

This clonotype was picked up a small number of times. The chain is built from TRBV5-1 and TRBJ2-5; the match to TRBD1 covers 10 bases. Losses at the gene ends were 4 bases for V and 4 bases for J; bases not matched to a gene: 10. Germline loops: CDR1 SGHRS, CDR2 YFSETQ. This CDR3 has 16 residues. The CDR3 protein is CASSPGQGYGRETQYF. The CDR3 DNA is TGCGCCAGCAGCCCGGGACAGGGGTATGGGAGAGAGACCCAGTACTTC.

This clonotype has only a few counts. The chain has TRBV12-3 or TRBV12-4 and TRBJ2-7; D is possibly TRBD1 or TRBD2 (5 bases each). The germline V and J ends were trimmed by 6 bases and 6 bases, with 15 bases remaining between them. The CDR3 totals 13 residues. CDR3: CASSRDGRREQYF. CDR3 bases: TGTGCCAGCAGCCGGGACGGTCGCCGCGAGCAGTACTTC.

Ten or more counts support this clonotype. This rearrangement joins TRBV3-1 to TRBJ2-2; D may match TRBD1 or TRBD2 (5 bases each). V shed 5 bases and J shed 7 bases, with 23 bases lying between them. CDR3 length: 17 amino acids. CDR1 LGHDT and CDR2 YNNKEL come from the germline V gene (reference sequence). The CDR3 region has the DNA TGTGCCAGCAGCGCATCTTCAGGGCGAAGAGGGCACGGGGAGCTGTTTTTT. This translates into CASSASSGRRGHGELFF.

The V gene is TRBV7-9, the J gene TRBJ1-1; no reliable D call. The germline V and J ends were trimmed by 0 bases and 2 bases, with 7 bases remaining between them. The CDR3 is 14 residues long. Germline-derived CDR1 and CDR2 are SEHNR and FQNEAQ (reference sequence). In DNA, the CDR3 is TGTGCCAGCAGCTTAGCGATGACTAACACTGAAGCTTTCTTT. Its translation: CASSLAMTNTEAFF. Variable domain in full (rest from reference TRBV7-9 and TRBJ1-1): DTGVSQNPRHKITKRGQNVTFRCDPISEHNRLYWYRQTLGQGPEFLTYFQNEAQLEKSRLLSDRFSAERPKGSFSTLEIQRTEQGDSAMYLCASSLAMTNTEAFFGQGTRLTVV.

The chain recombines TRBV3-1 with TRBJ1-2; D uncertain. This CDR3 contains 13 residues. V gave up 2 bases and J gave up 1 base, with 5 bases separating them. Germline lookup yields CDR1 LGHDT and CDR2 YNNKEL (reference sequence). The CDR3 sequence: CASSQRSNYGYTF. CDR3 in DNA: TGTGCCAGCAGCCAACGGAGTAACTATGGCTACACCTTC. Together with reference TRBV3-1 and TRBJ1-2, the CDR3 gives the full variable domain: DTAVSQTPKYLVTQMGNDKSIKCEQNLGHDTMYWYKQDSKKFLKIMFSYNNKELIINETVPNRFSPKSPDKAHLNLHINSLELGDSAVYFCASSQRSNYGYTFGSGTRLTVV.

This clonotype was recorded a few times. The chain joins TRBV15 to TRBJ2-6, with TRBD1 identical over 11 bases. V was clipped by 11 bases and J by 1 base; unmatched bases: 7. Germline CDR1 and CDR2: LNHNV and YYDKDF (reference sequence). The CDR3 contains 16 residues. The CDR3 bases are TGTGCCGCCGCTCGGGACAGGGGGTCTGGGGCCAACGTCCTGACTTTC. Protein sequence: CAAARDRGSGANVLTF. Full variable domain (outside the CDR3, taken from reference TRBV15 and TRBJ2-6): DAMVIQNPRYQVTQFGKPVTLSCSQTLNHNVMYWYQQKSSQAPKLLFHYYDKDFNNEADTPDNFQSRRPNTSFCFLDIRSPGLGDTAMYLCAAARDRGSGANVLTFGAGSRLTVL.

The rearrangement uses TRBV7-6 and TRBJ2-1; no clear D gene. Germline CDR1 is SGHVS and CDR2 is FNYEAQ. Trimming removed 5 bases from V and 6 bases from J, with 11 bases in between. CDR3 length: 13 amino acids. The CDR3 loop is CASSLGPTNEQFF. The CDR3 nucleotides are TGTGCCAGCAGCCTCGGCCCAACCAATGAGCAGTTCTTC.

This clonotype was counted only a few times. V is TRBV20-1 and J is TRBJ2-5; a weak D match, TRBD1 (6 bases). CDR3 length equals 16 residues. Germline assignment: CDR1 DFQATT and CDR2 SNEGSKA (reference sequence). The ends were cut back, 6 bases at V and 2 bases at J, with 22 bases in the middle. The CDR3 region has the DNA TGCAGTGCCACCGCTACGTCAGGGGCTGAACAAGAGACCCAGTACTTC. It yields the protein CSATATSGAEQETQYF.

The chain recombines TRBV2 with TRBJ2-3; TRBD2 matches at 12 bases. Germline CDR1 and CDR2: SNHLY and FYNNEI. The CDR3 totals 18 residues. The chain's CDR3 is CTFCGGLAGSAITDTQYF. Written as DNA, the CDR3 is TGTACCTTCTGTGGGGGACTAGCGGGCTCGGCTATCACAGATACGCAGTATTTT.

The V gene is TRBV7-9, the J gene TRBJ1-1, with 7 nucleotides matching TRBD1. Unmatched junction bases numbered 7, after V lost 10 bases and J lost 5 bases. The CDR3 spans 12 residues. Germline V gives CDR1 SEHNR, CDR2 FQNEAQ (reference sequence). In nucleotides, the CDR3 is TGTGCCACAAGACAGGGTAGAACTGAAGCTTTCTTT. It is translated as CATRQGRTEAFF.

The V and J genes are TRBV6-1 and TRBJ2-1, with a tentative D call TRBD2 (5 bases). This CDR3 has 11 amino acids. Between the trimmed V and J ends, which lost 1 base and 12 bases, there was a span of 7 bases. CDR1 and CDR2 from the germline V gene are MNHNS and SASEGT. In DNA, the CDR3 is TGTGCCAGCAGTGAAGAGGACTTGCAGTTCTTC. Amino acids: CASSEEDLQFF.

The genes are TRBV28 and TRBJ2-3; 10 nucleotides line up with TRBD1. The CDR3 length is 14 residues. Germline lookup yields CDR1 MDHEN and CDR2 SYDVKM. CDR3 in DNA: TGTGCATCAAAGGGGGGACAGGGGACAGATACGCAGTATTTT. This encodes CASKGGQGTDTQYF.

This clonotype came up many times. The chain couples TRBV12-3 or TRBV12-4 to TRBJ2-5, with D possibly matching TRBD1 (6 bases). V lost 6 bases and J lost 2, with 19 bases in between. There are 16 residues in the CDR3. CDR3 loop: CASRGPGVGSQETQYF. CDR3 nucleotides: TGTGCCAGCAGGGGACCAGGGGTCGGCTCGCAAGAGACCCAGTACTTC.

This clonotype was detected a few times. The chain combines TRBV9 with TRBJ1-3; weak D call: TRBD1 (5 bases). Germline V gives CDR1 SGDLS, CDR2 YYNGEE. Trimming removed 4 bases from V and 0 bases from J, with 11 bases in between. CDR3 length: 15 amino acids. This CDR3 is CASSFSGGSGNTIYF. The CDR3 DNA reads TGTGCCAGCAGCTTTAGTGGGGGCTCTGGAAACACCATATATTTT.

The table lists this clonotype with a few counts. V is TRBV4-3 and J is TRBJ2-2; D assignment may be TRBD1 or TRBD2 (5 bases each). Trimming removed 4 bases at V and 2 bases at J, with 8 bases between. This CDR3 is built from 14 residues. Germline V CDR1 and CDR2: LGHNA, YSLEER. CDR3 amino acids: CASSRDHNTGELFF. The DNA of the CDR3 is TGCGCCAGCAGCCGGGACCACAACACCGGGGAGCTGTTTTTT.

This clonotype was recorded a few times. V and J are TRBV9 and TRBJ2-2; D unclear. Per germline, CDR1 SGDLS and CDR2 YYNGEE. The CDR3 has 15 amino acids. With 0 bases removed from V and 6 bases from J, the gap between germline ends came to 12 bases. As DNA, the CDR3 is TGTGCCAGCAGCGTAGGCGTCAGATGGCCCGGGGAGCTGTTTTTT. Translating it yields CASSVGVRWPGELFF.

The CDR3 loop is CSAQSAGGSEKLFF. For the CDR3, the DNA is TGCAGTGCGCAATCCGCCGGGGGAAGTGAAAAACTGTTTTTT. The V and J genes are TRBV20-1 and TRBJ1-4; D is perhaps TRBD1 (5 bases). The CDR3 extends over 14 amino acids. Germline assignment: CDR1 DFQATT and CDR2 SNEGSKA (reference sequence). The V and J ends lost 6 bases and 7 bases respectively, with 18 bases between them.

This clonotype was seen more than once but under ten times. The chain links TRBV3-1 to TRBJ2-2; 8 bases line up with TRBD1. The trim removed 2 bases at V and 1 base at J, leaving 6 bases unmatched. Germline lookup yields CDR1 LGHDT and CDR2 YNNKEL (reference sequence). The CDR3 is made up of 17 amino acids. DNA for the CDR3: TGTGCCAGCAGCCAACCCGGACAGGGAGAGAACACCGGGGAGCTGTTTTTT. Protein sequence: CASSQPGQGENTGELFF.

This clonotype was detected many times. V is TRBV29-1 and J is TRBJ2-1, with 7 nucleotides matching TRBD2. Trimming removed 6 bases from V and 9 bases from J; junction bases left unmatched: 8. The length of the CDR3 is 12 residues. In germline, CDR1 is SQVTM, CDR2 ANQGSEA. The CDR3 here is CSVGDPGGEQFF. CDR3 coding DNA: TGCAGCGTGGGAGACCCGGGGGGTGAGCAGTTCTTC.

Only a few counts were recorded for this clonotype. V gene TRBV6-5 combines with J gene TRBJ2-3; D may be TRBD1 (6 bases). The V end lost 3 bases, the J end lost 1 base, and 11 bases lay between the germline ends. CDR3 size: 15 residues. Germline V gene data show CDR1 as MNHEY and CDR2 as SVGAGI. The CDR3: CASSYESGGTDTQYF. CDR3 sequence (DNA): TGTGCCAGCAGTTATGAGTCAGGGGGCACAGATACGCAGTATTTT.

The V call is TRBV2, the J call TRBJ2-3; D possibly corresponds to TRBD2 (5 bases). CDR3 length: 14 residues. Germline CDR1 and CDR2: SNHLY and FYNNEI. V was cut by 4 bases and J by 2 bases, with 10 bases left in between. Written as DNA, the CDR3 is TGTGCCAGCAGTGTACGGCGGGCCACAGATACGCAGTATTTT. Translating it yields CASSVRRATDTQYF.

The gene calls are TRBV28 and TRBJ1-1, with a weak D call TRBD1 (5 bases). Between the trimmed V and J ends, which lost 6 bases and 3 bases, there was a span of 17 bases. The length of the CDR3 is 15 residues. Germline V gene sequence: CDR1 MDHEN, CDR2 SYDVKM. CDR3 DNA sequence: TGTGCCAGCAGCCCCGGGGGGGGGTGGGACACTGAAGCTTTCTTT. Its protein is CASSPGGGWDTEAFF.